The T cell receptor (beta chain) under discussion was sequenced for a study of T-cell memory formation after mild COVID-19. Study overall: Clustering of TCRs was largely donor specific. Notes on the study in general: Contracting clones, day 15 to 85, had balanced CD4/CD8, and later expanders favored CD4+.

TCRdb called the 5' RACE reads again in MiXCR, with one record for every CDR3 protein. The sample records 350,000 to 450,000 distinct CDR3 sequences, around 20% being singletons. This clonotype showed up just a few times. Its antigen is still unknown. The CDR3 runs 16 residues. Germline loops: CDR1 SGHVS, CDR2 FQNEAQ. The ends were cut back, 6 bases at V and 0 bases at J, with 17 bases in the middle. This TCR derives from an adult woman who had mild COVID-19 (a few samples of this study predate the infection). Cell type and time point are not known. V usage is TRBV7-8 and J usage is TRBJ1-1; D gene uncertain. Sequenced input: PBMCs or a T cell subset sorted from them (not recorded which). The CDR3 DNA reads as TGTGCCAGCAGTAAGGACGGCTTTTTCATGAACACTGAAGCTTTCTTT. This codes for CASSKDGFFMNTEAFF.